Listed here is a single T cell receptor (beta chain). V shed 4 bases and J shed 2 bases, with 9 bases lying between them. The CDR3 has 12 amino acids. Germline CDR1 is GTSNPN and CDR2 is SVGIG (reference sequence). The CD4+ fraction was divided into a CD45RA+ naive subset and a CD45RA-negative memory subset. Some 30,000 T cell genomes, or roughly 180 ng DNA, went into the sorted-subset replicate PCRs. Sequencing was performed with immunoSEQ multiplex PCR; in TCRdb, only in-frame clones are kept and a portion is missing. The profile covers roughly 520,000 clones, with roughly 95% appearing a single time and around 0.066% taken by the ten largest. This sample was included in a study of shared clonotypes between healthy human individuals.

The source material was naive CD4+ T cells sorted from blood. Regarding subset: CD45RA+ positively selected. This sequence was found in a woman in her 30s in good health. The chain has TRBV30 and TRBJ2-7; D is perhaps TRBD2 (6 bases). The CDR3 here is CAWTSDTYEQYF. Here the CDR3 DNA reads TGTGCCTGGACTAGCGACACCTACGAGCAGTACTTC.